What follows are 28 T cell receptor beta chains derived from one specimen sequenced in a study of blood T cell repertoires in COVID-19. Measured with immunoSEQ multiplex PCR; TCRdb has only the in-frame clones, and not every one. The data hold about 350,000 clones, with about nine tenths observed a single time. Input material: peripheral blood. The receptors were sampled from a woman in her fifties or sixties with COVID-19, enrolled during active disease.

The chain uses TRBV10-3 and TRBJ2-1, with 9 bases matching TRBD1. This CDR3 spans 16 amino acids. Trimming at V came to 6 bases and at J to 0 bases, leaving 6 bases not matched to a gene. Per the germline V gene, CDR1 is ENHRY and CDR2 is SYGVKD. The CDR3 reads CAIRVGQGSSYNEQFF. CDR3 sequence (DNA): TGTGCCATCAGAGTAGGACAGGGGAGCTCCTACAATGAGCAGTTCTTC.

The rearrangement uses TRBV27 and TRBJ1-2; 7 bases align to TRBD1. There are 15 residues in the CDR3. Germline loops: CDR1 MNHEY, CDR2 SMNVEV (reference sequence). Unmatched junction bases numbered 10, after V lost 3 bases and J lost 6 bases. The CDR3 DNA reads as TGTGCCAGCAGTTTCAGGGACAGAGCGCCAAATGGCTACACCTTC. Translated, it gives CASSFRDRAPNGYTF.

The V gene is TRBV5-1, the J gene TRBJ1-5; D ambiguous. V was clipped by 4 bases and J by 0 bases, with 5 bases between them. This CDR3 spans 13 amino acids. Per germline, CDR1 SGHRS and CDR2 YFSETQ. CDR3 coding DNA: TGCGCCAGCAGCGCAGATAGCAATCAGCCCCAGCATTTT. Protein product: CASSADSNQPQHF.

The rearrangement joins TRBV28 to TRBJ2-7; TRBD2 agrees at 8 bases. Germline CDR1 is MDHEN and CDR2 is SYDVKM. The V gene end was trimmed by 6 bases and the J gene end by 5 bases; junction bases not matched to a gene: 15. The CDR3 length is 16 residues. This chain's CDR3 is CASRHTRGVREDEQYF. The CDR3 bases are TGTGCCAGCAGACATACGCGGGGGGTCAGGGAGGACGAGCAGTACTTC.

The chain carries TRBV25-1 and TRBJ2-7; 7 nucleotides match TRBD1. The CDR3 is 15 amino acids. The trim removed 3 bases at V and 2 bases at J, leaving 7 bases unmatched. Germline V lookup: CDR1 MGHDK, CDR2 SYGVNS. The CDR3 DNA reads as TGTGCCAGCAGTGACTCCGGGACAGCTACCTACGAGCAGTACTTC. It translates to CASSDSGTATYEQYF.

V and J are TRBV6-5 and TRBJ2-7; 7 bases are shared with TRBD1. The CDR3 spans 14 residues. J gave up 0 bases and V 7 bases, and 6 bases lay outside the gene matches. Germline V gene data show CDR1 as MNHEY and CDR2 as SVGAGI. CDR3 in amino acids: CASTPRGSSYEQYF. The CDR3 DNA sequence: TGTGCCAGCACCCCCAGGGGGAGCTCCTACGAGCAGTACTTC.

CDR3 loop: CASSKGAHMTGNTIYF. The CDR3 region has the DNA TGTGCCAGCAGCAAAGGGGCCCATATGACTGGAAACACCATATATTTT. The chain combines TRBV21-1 with TRBJ1-3; the table assigns TRBD1, which was not confirmed against the DNA. TRBV21-1 is shown as a pseudogene. The CDR3 has 16 residues.

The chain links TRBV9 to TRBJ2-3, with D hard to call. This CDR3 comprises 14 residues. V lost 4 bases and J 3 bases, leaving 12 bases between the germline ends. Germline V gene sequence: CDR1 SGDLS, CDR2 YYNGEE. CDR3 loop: CASSSVTRTDTQYF. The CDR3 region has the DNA TGTGCCAGCAGCTCCGTGACGCGGACAGATACGCAGTATTTT.

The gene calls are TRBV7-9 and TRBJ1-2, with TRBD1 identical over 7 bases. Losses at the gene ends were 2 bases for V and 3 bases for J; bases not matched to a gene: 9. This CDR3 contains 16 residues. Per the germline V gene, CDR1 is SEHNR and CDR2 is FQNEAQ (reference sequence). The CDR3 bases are TGTGCCAGCAGCTTAAGGGGGCAGGCCTGGGACTATGGCTACACCTTC. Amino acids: CASSLRGQAWDYGYTF.

CDR3 coding DNA: TGTGCCAGTAGTATAGATGGCCACAATTCACCCCTCCACTTT. Amino acid sequence: CASSIDGHNSPLHF. This chain uses TRBV19 with TRBJ1-6; D not resolved. In germline, CDR1 is LNHDA, CDR2 SQIVND (reference sequence). The CDR3 spans 14 residues. With 0 bases removed from V and 7 bases from J, the gap between germline ends came to 7 bases.

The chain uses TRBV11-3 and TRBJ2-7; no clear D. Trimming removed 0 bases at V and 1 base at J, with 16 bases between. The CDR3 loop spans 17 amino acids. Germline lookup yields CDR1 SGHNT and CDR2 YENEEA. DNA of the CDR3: TGTGCCAGCAGCTTAGATCATAACCGAGCCCGTTCCTACGAGCAGTACTTC. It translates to CASSLDHNRARSYEQYF.

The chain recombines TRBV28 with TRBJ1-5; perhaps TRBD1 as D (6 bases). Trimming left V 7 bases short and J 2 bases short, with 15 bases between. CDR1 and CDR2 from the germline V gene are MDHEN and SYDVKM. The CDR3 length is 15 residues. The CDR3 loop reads CASTLRDTGNQPQHF. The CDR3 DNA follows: TGTGCCAGCACCCTCCGGGACACCGGCAATCAGCCCCAGCATTTT.

In DNA form, the CDR3 reads TGTGCCAGCAGCCTACAGCGGAATAGCGTTACGCAGTATTTT. This sequence encodes CASSLQRNSVTQYF. This sequence joins TRBV5-5 and TRBJ2-3, with D possibly being TRBD2 (5 bases). V lost 4 bases to trimming and J lost 8 bases, with 17 bases between them. CDR1 is SGHKS, CDR2 YYEKEE, per germline (reference sequence). The CDR3 sequence is 14 residues long.

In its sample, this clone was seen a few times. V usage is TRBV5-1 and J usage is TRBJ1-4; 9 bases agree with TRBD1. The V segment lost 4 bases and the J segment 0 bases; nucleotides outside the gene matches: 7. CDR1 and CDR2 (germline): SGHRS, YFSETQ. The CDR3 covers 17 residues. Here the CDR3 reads CASSPWTGDATNEKLFF. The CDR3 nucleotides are TGCGCCAGCAGCCCCTGGACAGGGGATGCAACTAATGAAAAACTGTTTTTT.

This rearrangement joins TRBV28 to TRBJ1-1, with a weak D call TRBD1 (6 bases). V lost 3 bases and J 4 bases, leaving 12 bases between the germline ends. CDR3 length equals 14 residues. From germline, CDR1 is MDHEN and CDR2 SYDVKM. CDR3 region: CASSFRGSVTEAFF. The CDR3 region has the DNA TGTGCCAGCAGTTTCAGGGGATCGGTCACTGAAGCTTTCTTT.

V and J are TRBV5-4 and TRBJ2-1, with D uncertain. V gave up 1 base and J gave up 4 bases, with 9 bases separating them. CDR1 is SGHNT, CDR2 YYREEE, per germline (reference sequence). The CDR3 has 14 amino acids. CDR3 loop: CASSLKQKYNEQFF. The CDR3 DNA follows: TGTGCCAGCAGCTTGAAACAGAAGTACAATGAGCAGTTCTTC.

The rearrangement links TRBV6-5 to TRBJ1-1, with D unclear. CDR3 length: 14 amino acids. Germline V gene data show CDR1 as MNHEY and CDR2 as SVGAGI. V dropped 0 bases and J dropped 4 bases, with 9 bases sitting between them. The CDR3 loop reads CASSYSSGATEAFF. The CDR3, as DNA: TGTGCCAGCAGTTACTCGAGTGGTGCCACTGAAGCTTTCTTT.

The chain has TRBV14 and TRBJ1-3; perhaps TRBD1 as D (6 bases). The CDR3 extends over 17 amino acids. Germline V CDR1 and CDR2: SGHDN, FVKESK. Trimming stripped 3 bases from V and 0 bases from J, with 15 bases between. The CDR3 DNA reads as TGTGCCAGCAGCCAGCGAAAGGGGGACCTCTCTGGAAACACCATATATTTT. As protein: CASSQRKGDLSGNTIYF. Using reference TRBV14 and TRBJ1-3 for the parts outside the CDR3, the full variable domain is EAGVTQFPSHSVIEKGQTVTLRCDPISGHDNLYWYRRVMGKEIKFLLHFVKESKQDESGMPNNRFLAERTGGTYSTLKVQPAELEDSGVYFCASSQRKGDLSGNTIYFGEGSWLTVV.

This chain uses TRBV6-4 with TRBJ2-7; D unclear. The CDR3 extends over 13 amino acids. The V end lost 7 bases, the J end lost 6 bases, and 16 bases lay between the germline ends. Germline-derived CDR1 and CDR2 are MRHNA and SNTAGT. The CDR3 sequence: CASNTRPQREQYF. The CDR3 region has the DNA TGTGCCAGCAACACCCGTCCCCAGCGCGAGCAGTACTTC.

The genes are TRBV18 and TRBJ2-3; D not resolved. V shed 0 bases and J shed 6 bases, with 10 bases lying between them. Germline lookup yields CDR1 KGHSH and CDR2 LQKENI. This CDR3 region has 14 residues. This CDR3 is CASSPPPGRDTQYF. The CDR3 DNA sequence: TGTGCCAGCTCACCACCGCCGGGTCGGGATACGCAGTATTTT. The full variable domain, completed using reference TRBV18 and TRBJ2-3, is NAGVMQNPRHLVRRRGQEARLRCSPMKGHSHVYWYRQLPEEGLKFMVYLQKENIIDESGMPKERFSAEFPKEGPSILRIQQVVRGDSAAYFCASSPPPGRDTQYFGPGTRLTVL.

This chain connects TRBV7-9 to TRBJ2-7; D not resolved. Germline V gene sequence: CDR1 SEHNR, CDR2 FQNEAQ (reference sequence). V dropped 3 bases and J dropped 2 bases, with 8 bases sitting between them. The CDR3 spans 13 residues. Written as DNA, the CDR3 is TGTGCCAGCAGCTTCTCAGGCCCCTACGAGCAGTACTTC. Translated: CASSFSGPYEQYF.

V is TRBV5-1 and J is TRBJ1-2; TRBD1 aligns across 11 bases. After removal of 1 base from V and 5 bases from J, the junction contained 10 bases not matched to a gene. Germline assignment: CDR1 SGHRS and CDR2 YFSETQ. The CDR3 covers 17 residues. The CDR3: CASSLPGTGGSGYGYTF. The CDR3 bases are TGCGCCAGCAGCTTGCCCGGGACAGGGGGTTCTGGTTATGGCTACACCTTC.

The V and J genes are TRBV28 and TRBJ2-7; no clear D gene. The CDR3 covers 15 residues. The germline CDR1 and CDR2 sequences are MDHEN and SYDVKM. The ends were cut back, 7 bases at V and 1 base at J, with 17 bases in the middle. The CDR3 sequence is CASTLVPDKSYEQYF. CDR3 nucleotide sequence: TGTGCCAGCACCCTCGTCCCCGACAAATCCTACGAGCAGTACTTC.

The CDR3 loop is CASSEQGNSLHF. The CDR3, as DNA: TGCGCCAGCAGTGAGCAGGGGAATTCCCTCCACTTT. The rearrangement joins TRBV10-2 to TRBJ1-6; a possible D gene is TRBD1 (6 bases). The CDR3 covers 12 residues. V was shortened by 2 bases and J by 14 bases, with 10 bases between the two germline ends. Germline-derived CDR1 and CDR2 are WSHSY and SAAADI.

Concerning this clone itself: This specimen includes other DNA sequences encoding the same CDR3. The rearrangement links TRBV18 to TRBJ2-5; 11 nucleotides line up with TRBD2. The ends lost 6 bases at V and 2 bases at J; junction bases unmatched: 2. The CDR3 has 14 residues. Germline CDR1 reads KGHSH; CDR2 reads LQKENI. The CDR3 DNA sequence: TGTGCCAGCTCCCGGACTAGCGGGCAAGAGACCCAGTACTTC. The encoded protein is CASSRTSGQETQYF.

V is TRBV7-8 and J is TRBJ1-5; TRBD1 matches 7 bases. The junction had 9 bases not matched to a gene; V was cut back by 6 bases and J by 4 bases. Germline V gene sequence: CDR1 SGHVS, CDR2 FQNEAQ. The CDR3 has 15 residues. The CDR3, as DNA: TGTGCCAGCAGTTCGGGACAGCGAACTAATCAGCCCCAGCATTTT. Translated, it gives CASSSGQRTNQPQHF.

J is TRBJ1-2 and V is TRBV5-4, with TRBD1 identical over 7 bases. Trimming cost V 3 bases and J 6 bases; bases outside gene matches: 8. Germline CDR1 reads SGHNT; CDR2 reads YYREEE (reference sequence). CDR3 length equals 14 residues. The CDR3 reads CASSSPTGRDGYTF. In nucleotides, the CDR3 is TGTGCCAGCAGCTCCCCGACAGGGCGGGATGGCTACACCTTC.

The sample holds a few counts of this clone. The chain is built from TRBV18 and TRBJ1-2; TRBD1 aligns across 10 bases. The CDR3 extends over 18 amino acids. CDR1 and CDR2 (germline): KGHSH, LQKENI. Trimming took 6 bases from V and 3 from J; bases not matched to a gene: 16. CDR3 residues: CASSPQQRDRGGDYGYTF. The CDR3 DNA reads TGTGCCAGCTCGCCCCAACAACGGGACAGGGGTGGTGACTATGGCTACACCTTC. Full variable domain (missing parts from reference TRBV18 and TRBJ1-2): NAGVMQNPRHLVRRRGQEARLRCSPMKGHSHVYWYRQLPEEGLKFMVYLQKENIIDESGMPKERFSAEFPKEGPSILRIQQVVRGDSAAYFCASSPQQRDRGGDYGYTFGSGTRLTVV.